The TCR beta chain described here comes from a study of blood T cells in healthy people across ages (dated by TCRdb to about 2015). Regarding the complete study: Template switching captured roughly one uniquely barcoded TCR beta cDNA molecule per two T cells in model experiments. Donors were grouped into four age groups: young (average 16 years), middle-aged (roughly 40), aged (roughly 67) and long-lived (approximately 75). Two additional independent replicas of 1 million unique cDNA reads from the same blood draw were analyzed for two donors (one aged 18 to 30 and one aged 80 or older). Donors of different ages were randomly distributed across sequencing lanes to avoid experimental bias. Age-related changes in TCR beta repertoire diversity were measured in the study by deep sequencing normalized with unique cDNA molecular identifiers.

Libraries were constructed by 5' RACE. The instrument given in TCRdb is Illumina HiSeq 2500. A second PCR of roughly 6 to 11 cycles was run with a J-beta primer mix and a sample-barcoded 5' primer. A template-switch 5' adaptor carrying 12 random nucleotides introduced a unique molecular identifier onto each TCR beta cDNA molecule. At least 3 million CDR3-containing paired-end reads were obtained from each sample. First-strand cDNA synthesis was performed from all RNA using the Mint cDNA synthesis kit, with priming by a TRBC-specific oligonucleotide. Following uracil-DNA glycosylase treatment, a first 18-cycle PCR with universal primers M1SS and BC2_uni_R was performed on all cDNA. On the study's bioinformatics: Normalization of each sample was performed by random selection of 1 million high-quality reads, each carrying a distinct molecular identifier. Instead of being binned into consensus sequences, reads with shared molecular identifiers were discarded. MiTCR, run with a Q25 quality threshold and the strictest error-elimination algorithm, handled CDR3 identification, clonotype clustering and error correction. A nonparametric unseen species model with Euler transformation was used to estimate lower-bound total TCR beta diversity. TCRdb redid the processing of the public reads, applying fastp at Q25 and MiXCR, and retained in-frame beta chains. Merged by CDR3 protein, the rows form single entries marked with the most common genes and DNA. Here the V and J calls rest on TCRdb's processing, not on the authors' analysis. The table for this sample lists roughly 2 million distinct CDR3 sequences; around half of them were counted only once. The top ten clones comprise over 2% of the sample.

The CDR3 contains 16 residues, cysteine and phenylalanine counted. This entry keeps only the CDR3 DNA: 48 bases, framed from base 1. The V and J ends are trimmed by 4 bases and 1 base, leaving 17 bases between them. Based on the germline V gene, the CDR1 and CDR2 sequences are MDHEN and SYDVKM. Here is what the overall study found, with its caveats: A strong correlation was found between observed TCR beta diversity and the percentage of naive T cells measured by flow cytometry. Because donor CMV infection status was unknown, age-related changes in expanded clonotypes were potentially confounded. Compared with the aged group, the long-lived group had more naive CD4+ T cells, fewer expanded clones and increased TCR diversity, suggesting age selection. Since profiling was done on bulk unsorted PBMCs, naive and antigen-experienced compartments could not be conclusively compared. Estimates of total diversity based on one million sequenced T cells were considered lower bounds and underestimates. Observed TCR beta diversity per million T cells fell roughly linearly with age, and a significant reduction was already apparent by age roughly 40.

This clonotype was seen at least ten times. Which antigen it targets is not known. The input lacks base qualities; no much larger clone sits a single base away. Donors were 39 systemically healthy Caucasian individuals from Russia aged roughly 6 to 95 years. About 10 milliliters of peripheral blood were drawn from each donor into EDTA-treated Vacutainer tubes. PBMCs were isolated by Ficoll-Paque density-gradient centrifugation, with at least 6.5 million obtained per sample. Total RNA was extracted from PBMCs with Trizol reagent, with at least 6 micrograms obtained per sample. For every donor, flow cytometry on a PBMC aliquot measured the percentage of naive CD45RAhigh/CD27high T cells.

The rearrangement joined TRBV28 to TRBJ2-7, and possibly TRBD1, on 6 matching bases. This sequence was found in a woman in her thirties or forties in good health. Sequenced: blood. The CDR3 protein is CASSSGRGLRSYEQYF. The DNA reads as follows: TGTGCCAGCAGTTCCGGCAGGGGTTTAAGGTCCTACGAGCAGTACTTC.